This is a list of T cell receptor beta chains from one sample in a study of Ad26.COV2.S vaccination and SARS-CoV-2 variants. Clones were read by immunoSEQ multiplex PCR, and TCRdb kept only the in-frame ones, dropping some. The table includes a few hundred thousand clones, about nine tenths detected once. The source was peripheral blood, collected in a trial of Ad26.COV2.S vaccine versus placebo. Receptor source: a person between 18 and 65 years old who received the Ad26.COV2.S COVID-19 vaccine or a placebo. Both conserved end residues are part of each CDR3. The D gene is left open where the match is weak. Expanded clones get a size class; other rows say once, few or many, or leave the size out.

>TRBJ2-2|-|TRBV15|TRBD1
CATSRAQTGGTGELFF
TGTGCCACCAGCAGAGCACAGACAGGGGGCACCGGGGAGCTGTTTTTT
>TRBJ1-1|-|TRBV10-3|-
CAISESSRPSLNTEAFF
TGTGCCATCAGTGAGTCGAGTCGACCCTCACTGAACACTGAAGCTTTCTTT
>TRBJ2-1|-|TRBV5-1|-
CASSPQGGLGFDEQFF
TGCGCCAGCAGCCCCCAGGGGGGTTTAGGTTTCGATGAGCAGTTCTTC
>TRBJ1-2|-|TRBV14|-
CASSHMRGNYGYTF
TGTGCCAGCAGCCACATGAGAGGGAACTATGGCTACACCTTC
>TRBJ2-1|-|TRBV27|TRBD2
CASSSRPGGATEQFF
TGTGCCAGCAGTTCTAGGCCCGGGGGGGCCACTGAGCAGTTCTTC
>TRBJ1-1|once|TRBV18|TRBD1
CASSPPETGGWTEAFF
TGTGCCAGCTCACCACCGGAGACAGGGGGTTGGACTGAAGCTTTCTTT
>TRBJ1-2|medium-sized|TRBV19|TRBD1
CASSNASGQANGYTF
TGTGCCAGTAGTAATGCTTCGGGACAGGCCAATGGCTACACCTTC
>TRBJ1-2|-|TRBV6-5|-
CASSYSPAGNYGYTF
TGTGCCAGCAGTTACTCCCCGGCAGGGAACTATGGCTACACCTTC
>TRBJ2-3|once|TRBV4-1|-
CASRLTGLSTDTQYF
TGCGCCAGCAGGCTCACAGGGCTTAGCACAGATACGCAGTATTTT
>TRBJ2-5|-|TRBV4-1|TRBD2
CASSPARSGGIQETQYF
TGCGCCAGCAGCCCGGCGCGAAGCGGGGGGATACAAGAGACCCAGTACTTC
>TRBJ2-7|-|TRBV6-2/TRBV6-3|-
CASSYSSLYEQYF
TGTGCCAGCAGTTACTCGAGCCTTTACGAGCAGTACTTC
>TRBJ1-4|-|TRBV12-5|-
CASGPGQPGLEKLFF
TGTGCTAGTGGTCCCGGACAGCCTGGGCTTGAAAAACTGTTTTTT
>TRBJ1-2|-|TRBV2|TRBD1
CASSVTGDYGYTF
TGTGCCAGCAGTGTTACAGGGGACTATGGCTACACCTTC
>TRBJ2-5|-|TRBV30|TRBD2
CAWSGGGRETQYF
TGTGCCTGGAGTGGGGGGGGAAGGGAGACCCAGTACTTC
>TRBJ1-2|-|TRBV7-9|TRBD1
CASSTGQGGGYTF
TGTGCCAGCAGCACCGGACAGGGAGGTGGCTACACCTTC
>TRBJ2-6|few|TRBV19|-
CASSIGAGASGANVLTF
TGTGCCAGTAGTATAGGGGCAGGGGCTTCTGGGGCCAACGTCCTGACTTTC
>TRBJ2-7|-|TRBV7-2|-
CASSRDYEQYF
TGTGCCAGCAGCCGGGACTACGAGCAGTACTTC
>TRBJ1-3|-|TRBV21-1|-
CASERQGPALYSGNTIYF
TGTGCCAGCGAACGACAGGGCCCCGCACTTTACTCTGGAAACACCATATATTTT
>TRBJ2-5|once|TRBV7-2|TRBD1
CASNRDRTKETQYF
TGTGCCAGCAACCGGGACAGGACCAAAGAGACCCAGTACTTC
>TRBJ2-3|-|TRBV4-2|TRBD2
CASSQMLTSGTDTQYF
TGTGCCAGCAGCCAGATGCTGACTAGCGGCACAGATACGCAGTATTTT
>TRBJ2-2|-|TRBV4-1|TRBD1
CASSQDPGQGVTGELFF
TGCGCCAGCAGCCAAGATCCGGGGCAGGGGGTCACCGGGGAGCTGTTTTTT
>TRBJ1-1|-|TRBV29-1|TRBD1
CSVQGQAVNTEAFF
TGCAGCGTTCAAGGACAGGCTGTGAACACTGAAGCTTTCTTT
>TRBJ1-5|once|TRBV6-5|-
CASSRKGWGNQPQHF
TGTGCCAGCAGTCGCAAGGGATGGGGCAATCAGCCCCAGCATTTT
>TRBJ2-7|-|TRBV5-1|TRBD1
CASSLTGGSEQYF
TGCGCCAGCAGCTTGACAGGGGGCTCCGAGCAGTACTTC
>TRBJ2-5|-|TRBV4-2|-
CASSQDPLGSETQYF
TGTGCCAGCAGCCAGGATCCCTTAGGCTCGGAGACCCAGTACTTC
>TRBJ2-1|-|TRBV19|-
CASSLLGAPNEQFF
TGTGCCAGTAGTCTCCTAGGGGCACCCAATGAGCAGTTCTTC
>TRBJ2-7|-|TRBV5-1|-
CASSSGGVGGHYEQYF
TGCGCCAGCAGCTCAGGCGGGGTAGGGGGGCACTACGAGCAGTACTTC
>TRBJ2-3|-|TRBV7-9|TRBD2
CASSWGGLAETDTQYF
TGTGCCAGCAGCTGGGGTGGACTAGCGGAAACAGATACGCAGTATTTT
>TRBJ2-1|-|TRBV5-1|-
CASSLAGVNEQFF
TGCGCCAGCAGCTTGGCAGGGGTCAATGAGCAGTTCTTC
>TRBJ2-3|-|TRBV6-6|-
CASSWSTSGTVEYF
TGTGCCAGCAGTTGGTCAACATCCGGGACTGTCGAGTATTTT
>TRBJ1-1|few|TRBV5-1|-
CASSYGPMNTEAFF
TGCGCCAGCAGCTACGGGCCGATGAACACTGAAGCTTTCTTT